These 28 T cell receptor beta chains share one sample of origin, sequenced in a study of T cell repertoires in cytomegalovirus infection. TCRdb analysed the reads with MiXCR anew, one entry per CDR3 protein. The sample yields around 450,000 distinct CDR3 sequences, roughly 30% seen once. Sequenced material: PBMCs. These receptors originate from a human donor in good health (CMV status not recorded). Some clones in this sample may be carry-over from other donors' samples.

Only a few counts were recorded for this clonotype. The chain is built from TRBV5-1 and TRBJ2-3; 15 bases line up with TRBD2. Germline lookup yields CDR1 SGHRS and CDR2 YFSETQ. J lost 6 bases, V lost 6 bases, and 11 bases had no gene match. The CDR3 length is 17 residues. CDR3 coding DNA: TGCGCCAGCACTTATGCCGGGACTAGCGGGGGGTACGATACGCAGTATTTT. Translation: CASTYAGTSGGYDTQYF.

Of note for this clonotype: The junction does not match germline at one end; this may be a read error. The chain has TRBV28 and TRBJ1-6, with D uncertain. CDR1 is MDHEN and CDR2 is SYDVKM in the germline V gene. This CDR3 is 14 amino acids long. The CDR3 coding sequence is TGTGCCAGCTCGCCACTTACCCCAAGTTCACCCCCCCACTTT. This translates into CASSPLTPSSPPHF.

The chain combines TRBV5-5 with TRBJ1-6; no reliable D call. CDR1 is SGHKS and CDR2 is YYEKEE in the germline V gene (reference sequence). V shed 0 bases and J shed 2 bases, with 9 bases lying between them. The CDR3 covers 16 residues. CDR3 DNA sequence: TGTGCCAGCAGCTTGGAACATGCCCCCTATAATTCACCCCTCCACTTT. It yields the protein CASSLEHAPYNSPLHF.

In this sample, this clonotype turned up once. This chain joins TRBV7-2 and TRBJ2-7, with D hard to call. Germline lookup yields CDR1 SGHTA and CDR2 FQGNSA. The CDR3 is 14 residues long. V was pared by 8 bases and J by 1 base, with 15 bases between. DNA for the CDR3: TGTGCCAGCGTAACGGGTCCTTTTTCCTACGAGCAGTACTTC. Protein sequence: CASVTGPFSYEQYF. Variable domain in full (rest from reference TRBV7-2 and TRBJ2-7): GAGVSQSPSNKVTEKGKDVELRCDPISGHTALYWYRQSLGQGLEFLIYFQGNSAPDKSGLPSDRFSAERTGGSVSTLTIQRTQQEDSAVYLCASVTGPFSYEQYFGPGTRLTVT.

The V gene is TRBV7-2, the J gene TRBJ1-5; D is possibly TRBD1 (5 bases). CDR3 length: 14 amino acids. Trimming shortened V by 6 bases and J by 7 bases, and 16 bases separated the two germline ends. Germline loops: CDR1 SGHTA, CDR2 FQGNSA. The CDR3 sequence is CASRFEGRVQPQHF. The CDR3 coding sequence is TGTGCCAGCAGGTTTGAGGGGAGAGTGCAGCCCCAGCATTTT.

This clonotype has a handful of counts. V is TRBV15 and J is TRBJ2-3; TRBD1 agrees at 7 bases. V lost 8 bases to trimming and J lost 3 bases; unmatched junction nucleotides: 5. The CDR3 length is 13 residues. Germline V CDR1 and CDR2: LNHNV, YYDKDF (reference sequence). The CDR3 is CATRGTATDTQYF. The DNA for the CDR3 is TGTGCCACCCGAGGGACAGCTACAGATACGCAGTATTTT.

The V and J genes are TRBV7-2 and TRBJ2-6, with D perhaps matching TRBD2 (6 bases). V dropped 3 bases and J dropped 3 bases, with 9 bases sitting between them. Germline CDR1 SGHTA, CDR2 FQGNSA. The CDR3 has 15 amino acids. Here the CDR3 reads CASSFRGYGANVLTF. In nucleotides, the CDR3 is TGTGCCAGCAGCTTTCGGGGGTATGGGGCCAACGTCCTGACTTTC.

The chain links TRBV4-1 to TRBJ1-1; D is uncertain. V was pared by 3 bases and J by 2 bases, with 7 bases between. This CDR3 spans 13 amino acids. Looked up from germline, CDR1 is MGHRA and CDR2 is YSYEKL. The chain's CDR3 is CASSHQSNTEAFF. The CDR3 bases are TGCGCCAGCAGCCATCAGAGTAACACTGAAGCTTTCTTT.

This clonotype was picked up a small number of times. The V and J genes are TRBV5-6 and TRBJ2-6; 11 bases fit TRBD2. The CDR3 length is 20 residues. The V segment lost 4 bases and the J segment 5 bases; nucleotides outside the gene matches: 17. The V gene's germline CDR1 is SGHDT and CDR2 YYEEEE. For the CDR3, the DNA is TGTGCCAGCAGCCCCCAAATAGAAACTCTAGCGGGGGGCCGGGCCAACGTCCTGACTTTC. Translated, it gives CASSPQIETLAGGRANVLTF.

V gene TRBV7-6 combines with J gene TRBJ1-1; no definite D call. This CDR3 comprises 13 residues. Trimming took 5 bases from V and 3 from J, leaving 10 bases between them. Germline V gene lookup returns CDR1 SGHVS and CDR2 FNYEAQ. The CDR3 region has the DNA TGTGCCAGCAGCCCGTTTCTGGACACTGAAGCTTTCTTT. It is translated as CASSPFLDTEAFF.

The gene calls are TRBV6-8 and TRBJ1-1, with 8 bases identical to TRBD1. Germline V gene sequence: CDR1 MNHGY, CDR2 SAAAGT. The CDR3 has 16 residues. Germline trimming cut 2 bases from V and 3 bases from J; bases unmatched to any gene: 8. CDR3 region: CASSYPMETGDTEAFF. The CDR3 bases are TGTGCCAGCAGTTACCCAATGGAGACAGGGGACACTGAAGCTTTCTTT.

In this sample, this clonotype turned up once. Just one base apart from a much larger clone, this may be a read error. The rearrangement joins TRBV11-2 to TRBJ2-5, with D perhaps assigned TRBD1 or TRBD2 (5 bases each). The CDR3 contains 16 residues. Between the trimmed V and J ends, which lost 3 bases and 5 bases, there was a span of 19 bases. Germline CDR1 SGHAT, CDR2 FQNNGV. The CDR3 spells CASSFVIGTASETQYF. The CDR3 nucleotides are TGTGCCAGCAGCTTCGTCATTGGGACCGCTAGTGAGACCCAGTACTTC.

This rearrangement joins TRBV11-2 to TRBJ1-6; D gene uncertain. The CDR3 totals 13 residues. Germline CDR1 SGHAT, CDR2 FQNNGV. Trimming took 1 base from V and 13 from J, leaving 11 bases between them. DNA of the CDR3: TGTGCCAGCAGCTTAGTACAACAAGGGCCCCTCCACTTT. Protein: CASSLVQQGPLHF.

This chain joins TRBV28 and TRBJ1-1; perhaps TRBD1 as D (6 bases). Germline CDR1 reads MDHEN; CDR2 reads SYDVKM. V was shortened by 6 bases and J by 1 base, with 12 bases between the two germline ends. There are 14 residues in the CDR3. This CDR3 reads CASRTGAANTEAFF. The CDR3 bases are TGTGCCAGCAGGACGGGGGCGGCGAACACTGAAGCTTTCTTT.

The CDR3 DNA follows: TGTGCCAGCAGACACAGGGAATTGAACACTGAAGCTTTCTTT. Its translation: CASRHRELNTEAFF. The rearrangement joins TRBV27 to TRBJ1-1, with TRBD1 as a possible D gene (6 bases). Trimming removed 6 bases at V and 0 bases at J, with 11 bases between. This CDR3 is built from 14 residues. Germline CDR1 MNHEY, CDR2 SMNVEV (reference sequence).

This rearrangement joins TRBV18 to TRBJ2-7, with 11 nucleotides matching TRBD2. This CDR3 is built from 15 residues. From germline, CDR1 is KGHSH and CDR2 LQKENI. V was pared by 3 bases and J by 7 bases, with 8 bases of the junction left unmatched. CDR3 sequence reads: CASSPQTSGAIEQYF. CDR3 bases: TGTGCCAGCTCACCGCAGACTAGCGGGGCGATAGAGCAGTACTTC. The complete variable domain, with remaining parts taken from reference TRBV18 and TRBJ2-7, reads NAGVMQNPRHLVRRRGQEARLRCSPMKGHSHVYWYRQLPEEGLKFMVYLQKENIIDESGMPKERFSAEFPKEGPSILRIQQVVRGDSAAYFCASSPQTSGAIEQYFGPGTRLTVT.

The chain has TRBV19 and TRBJ1-5; 7 bases line up with TRBD1. The CDR3 sequence is 15 residues long. Germline V gene sequence: CDR1 LNHDA, CDR2 SQIVND (reference sequence). After removal of 7 bases from V and 3 bases from J, the junction contained 9 bases not matched to a gene. The CDR3 DNA sequence: TGTGCCAGTATTCTGGCCGGGACAGACAATCAGCCCCAGCATTTT. It specifies CASILAGTDNQPQHF.

To note about this clonotype: It may be a read error: a sequence one base away is much more abundant. The V gene is TRBV25-1, the J gene TRBJ1-2; perhaps TRBD1 as D (6 bases). V lost 5 bases and J 6 bases, leaving 19 bases between the germline ends. Germline V gene sequence: CDR1 MGHDK, CDR2 SYGVNS. The CDR3 is 15 residues long. This chain's CDR3 is CASSKIEQGGHGYTF. The CDR3 DNA sequence: TGTGCCAGCAGTAAAATAGAACAGGGCGGTCATGGCTACACCTTC.

V and J are TRBV6-2 or TRBV6-3 and TRBJ2-7, with 13 bases identical to TRBD2. Trimming cost V 2 bases and J 5 bases; bases outside gene matches: 0. This CDR3 is built from 14 residues. From germline, CDR1 is MNHEY and CDR2 SVGEGT. The CDR3 spells CASSYGTSGDEQYF. As DNA, the CDR3 is TGTGCCAGCAGTTACGGGACTAGCGGGGACGAGCAGTACTTC.

This clonotype turned up a few times. The V and J genes are TRBV25-1 and TRBJ1-4; D may be TRBD1 (6 bases). CDR3 size: 14 residues. Trimming left V 6 bases short and J 5 bases short, with 13 bases between. In germline, CDR1 is MGHDK, CDR2 SYGVNS. CDR3 nucleotide sequence: TGTGCCAGCAGCCGGGGGGCATCGAATGAAAAACTGTTTTTT. Amino acid sequence: CASSRGASNEKLFF.

This clonotype was detected only a few times. The chain uses TRBV19 and TRBJ2-7; 9 bases fit TRBD2. Trimming removed 3 bases from V and 2 bases from J; junction bases left unmatched: 5. This CDR3 spans 15 amino acids. Looked up from germline, CDR1 is LNHDA and CDR2 is SQIVND (reference sequence). Here the CDR3 reads CASSIQASGAYEQYF. In nucleotides, the CDR3 is TGTGCCAGTAGTATTCAGGCTAGCGGGGCCTACGAGCAGTACTTC.

This clonotype occurred a few times. The chain couples TRBV6-4 to TRBJ2-6; D ambiguous. The germline V and J ends were trimmed by 4 bases and 3 bases, with 7 bases remaining between them. CDR1 is MRHNA, CDR2 SNTAGT, per germline. The CDR3 sequence is 14 residues long. The DNA of the CDR3 is TGTGCCAGCAGTGCCCACCATGGGGCCAACGTCCTGACTTTC. It codes for CASSAHHGANVLTF.

This rearrangement joins TRBV15 to TRBJ1-2; weak D call: TRBD1 (6 bases). Germline V lookup: CDR1 LNHNV, CDR2 YYDKDF (reference sequence). The CDR3 length is 18 residues. The ends were cut back, 0 bases at V and 4 bases at J, with 21 bases in the middle. CDR3: CATSRDLRQADPVYGYTF. The CDR3 region has the DNA TGTGCCACCAGCAGAGATCTTAGACAGGCCGACCCTGTCTATGGCTACACCTTC. The full variable domain, in which reference TRBV15 and TRBJ1-2 provide the parts outside the CDR3, is DAMVIQNPRYQVTQFGKPVTLSCSQTLNHNVMYWYQQKSSQAPKLLFHYYDKDFNNEADTPDNFQSRRPNTSFCFLDIRSPGLGDTAMYLCATSRDLRQADPVYGYTFGSGTRLTVV.

The V and J genes are TRBV7-2 and TRBJ1-5; 11 positions match TRBD1. The V gene's germline CDR1 is SGHTA and CDR2 FQGNSA. CDR3 length: 17 residues. J gave up 3 bases and V 0 bases, and 4 bases lay outside the gene matches. Here the CDR3 reads CASSLARTGGVNQPQHF. The CDR3 DNA follows: TGTGCCAGCAGCTTAGCTAGGACAGGGGGCGTCAATCAGCCCCAGCATTTT.

The rearrangement uses TRBV4-1 and TRBJ2-5, with 10 bases lining up with TRBD2. The V and J ends lost 1 base and 7 bases, in that order; junction bases with no gene match: 12. The germline V gene encodes CDR1 MGHRA and CDR2 YSYEKL. The CDR3 covers 17 residues. The CDR3: CASSQAQSGGGPGTQYF. The CDR3 DNA follows: TGCGCCAGCAGCCAAGCCCAAAGCGGGGGGGGGCCTGGGACCCAGTACTTC.

Regarding this clonotype: A much larger clone differs from this one at a single base, so this may be a read error. The chain employs TRBV7-2 and TRBJ2-7; 9 nucleotides agree with TRBD2. With 4 bases clipped from V and 6 bases from J, the junction kept 10 bases outside the gene matches. CDR3 length: 15 residues. Germline V lookup: CDR1 SGHTA, CDR2 FQGNSA. In DNA form, the CDR3 reads TGTGCCAGCAGCTCCTTAGCGGGGGTGCATGGCGAGCAGTACTTC. This codes for CASSSLAGVHGEQYF.

This clonotype appeared a few times. The chain links TRBV20-1 to TRBJ2-1; perhaps TRBD2 as D (7 bases). CDR3 length: 16 residues. V was cut by 1 base and J by 1 base, with 14 bases left in between. Germline CDR1 DFQATT, CDR2 SNEGSKA (reference sequence). The chain's CDR3 is CSARAAGGQSYNEQFF. For the CDR3, the DNA is TGCAGTGCTAGAGCGGCCGGGGGGCAATCCTACAATGAGCAGTTCTTC.

The chain employs TRBV28 and TRBJ2-2; 8 positions agree with TRBD2. Germline V gives CDR1 MDHEN, CDR2 SYDVKM. The CDR3 totals 15 residues. The junction had 6 bases not matched to a gene; V was cut back by 5 bases and J by 4 bases. As DNA, the CDR3 is TGTGCCAGCAGTCGGGGGGGGAAGAGCACCGGGGAGCTGTTTTTT. This encodes CASSRGGKSTGELFF.